Presented here are 7 T cell receptor beta chains from one specimen sequenced in a study of molecular identifiers for immune sequencing clone quantification. TCRdb called the PCR reads again in MiXCR, with one record for every CDR3 protein. The sample gives 400,000 to 600,000 distinct CDR3 sequences, about 26% of which show up once; around 0.8% is in the top ten. The specimen sequenced was naive CD8+ T cells from blood, with Jurkat cell RNA spiked in. Subset defined: FACS-sorted CD8+CD4-CCR7+CD45RA+ naive T cells. These receptors came from a human donor in good health. Some libraries in this study had Jurkat cell RNA spiked in.

This chain uses TRBV4-1 with TRBJ2-5; D might be TRBD2 (7 bases). The CDR3 is 17 residues long. CDR1 is MGHRA and CDR2 is YSYEKL in the germline V gene. Trimming removed 5 bases at V and 1 base at J, with 20 bases between. CDR3 loop: CASSNSVRGGVQETQYF. The DNA for the CDR3 is TGCGCCAGCAGCAATTCAGTCAGGGGAGGGGTCCAAGAGACCCAGTACTTC.

V and J are TRBV2 and TRBJ2-7, with a weak D call TRBD2 (6 bases). Trimming pared 3 bases from V and 4 bases from J, leaving 16 bases between. The V gene's germline CDR1 is SNHLY and CDR2 FYNNEI. The CDR3 length is 15 residues. The CDR3 DNA reads TGTGCCAGCAGTGATTGGGGCGGGAACCATTACGAGCAGTACTTC. Translating gives CASSDWGGNHYEQYF.

On this clonotype itself: The junction does not match germline at one end; this may be a read error. The rearrangement links TRBV20-1 to TRBJ1-1, with a possible D match to TRBD1 (5 bases). The CDR3 consists of 12 residues. In germline, CDR1 is DFQATT, CDR2 SNEGSKA (reference sequence). CDR3 amino acids: CCAMGTATEAFF. The CDR3 nucleotides read TGCTGTGCTATGGGGACCGCGACTGAAGCTTTCTTT.

This sequence joins TRBV4-3 and TRBJ2-3; D may be TRBD1 (6 bases). The germline V and J ends were trimmed by 0 bases and 5 bases, with 9 bases remaining between them. CDR3 length equals 14 residues. Germline CDR1 is LGHNA and CDR2 is YSLEER. CDR3 loop: CASSQDSRGDTQYF. DNA of the CDR3: TGCGCCAGCAGCCAAGATTCCAGGGGAGATACGCAGTATTTT.

The V call is TRBV4-1, the J call TRBJ1-1; 8 nucleotides match TRBD1. V shed 4 bases, J shed 9 bases, and the junction held 10 bases outside the gene matches. The germline gives CDR1 MGHRA, CDR2 YSYEKL. This CDR3 has 14 residues. The CDR3 spells CASSRGQGGTKAFF. The CDR3 DNA reads TGCGCCAGCAGCCGAGGACAGGGTGGGACTAAAGCTTTCTTT.

The sample holds a few counts of this clonotype. The V and J genes are TRBV30 and TRBJ1-2, with no clear D. CDR3 length: 14 amino acids. Trimming cost V 2 bases and J 2 bases, with 12 bases left between them. CDR1 is GTSNPN and CDR2 is SVGIG in the germline V gene (reference sequence). DNA of the CDR3: TGTGCCTGGAGTTTTAACGCAGCCAACTATGGCTACACCTTC. Amino acids: CAWSFNAANYGYTF.

Of note for this clonotype: This clone may be a read error of a much larger clone one base away. V gene TRBV29-1 combines with J gene TRBJ1-1, with TRBD1 matching over 7 bases. From germline, CDR1 is SQVTM and CDR2 ANQGSEA. V trimming: 0 bases; J trimming: 6 bases; junction bases outside the gene matches: 10. This CDR3 comprises 15 residues. CDR3 in DNA: TGCAGCGTTGAAGATCCCCAGGGGGTCGGCTCTGAAGCTTTCTTT. Amino acid sequence: CSVEDPQGVGSEAFF.